This T cell receptor (beta chain) was captured in a study of T cell responses to AZD1222 COVID-19 vaccine. About the study: Some second doses came at about 4 weeks and others at about 12 weeks; these were pooled. Broader study findings: Donors were largely white British and mainly female; clonal diversity was possibly underestimated.

The CDR3 covers 16 residues. CDR1 is KGHSH and CDR2 is LQKENI in the germline V gene. Unmatched junction bases numbered 10, after V lost 3 bases and J lost 4 bases. TCRdb keeps only in-frame clones here, not all; method: immunoSEQ multiplex PCR. The table includes 90,000 to 120,000 clones, about 90% detected once. Of note for this clone: Antigen unknown.

The V and J genes are TRBV18 and TRBJ2-7, with 9 positions matching TRBD2. Sequenced material: peripheral blood, taken on day 0 of AZD1222 vaccination. This TCR was sampled from an adult in good health. CDR3 bases: TGTGCCAGCTCACCTTCGCCTAGCGGGATTAGTTACGAGCAGTACTTC. As protein: CASSPSPSGISYEQYF.